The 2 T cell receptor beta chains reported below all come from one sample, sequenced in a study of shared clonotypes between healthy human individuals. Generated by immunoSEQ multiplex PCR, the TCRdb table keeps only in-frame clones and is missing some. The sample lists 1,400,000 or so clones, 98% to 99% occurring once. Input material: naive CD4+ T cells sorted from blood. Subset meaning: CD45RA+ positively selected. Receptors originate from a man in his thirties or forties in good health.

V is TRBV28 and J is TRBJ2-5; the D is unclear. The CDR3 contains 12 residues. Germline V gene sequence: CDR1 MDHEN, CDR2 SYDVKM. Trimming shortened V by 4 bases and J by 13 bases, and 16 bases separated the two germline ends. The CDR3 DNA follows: TGTGCCAGCAGTTCCCATCCCAGCTCTTGGTACTTC. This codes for CASSSHPSSWYF.

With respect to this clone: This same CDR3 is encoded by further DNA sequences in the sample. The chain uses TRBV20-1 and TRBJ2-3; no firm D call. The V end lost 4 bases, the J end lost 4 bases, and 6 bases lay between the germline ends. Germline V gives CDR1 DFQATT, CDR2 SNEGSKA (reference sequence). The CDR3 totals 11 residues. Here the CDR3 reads CSANRADTQYF. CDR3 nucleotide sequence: TGCAGTGCTAACAGAGCAGATACGCAGTATTTT.